This T cell receptor beta chain appears in the sequencing data of a study of blood T cell repertoires in COVID-19. Across the study: Sites across the United States, Italy and Spain contributed samples from acute and convalescent COVID-19. PBMCs, B-cell-depleted T cells, or T cells were the source of the cDNA or gDNA that made up the material.

In the original processing: Amplification with reference gene primers provided the estimates of nucleated cell counts. Method: immunoSEQ multiplex PCR; TCRdb's copy keeps in-frame clones and lacks some. That table furnishes V, J and clone size, whereas the DNA furnished D and trimming. Among about 70,000 clones listed, roughly 83% were seen once. In Seattle, patients joined the study during active infection and were tracked longitudinally. Sequencing was done on a sample of peripheral blood. The clonotype was recovered from a man aged 25 to 45 with COVID-19, enrolled during active disease.

The CDR3 loop is CSASRLAGGPVTTDTQYF. CDR3 DNA: TGCAGTGCTAGTCGGTTAGCGGGAGGGCCGGTAACCACAGATACGCAGTATTTT. This sequence joins TRBV20-1 and TRBJ2-3; 11 bases are a match to TRBD2. Germline trimming cut 3 bases from V and 2 bases from J; bases unmatched to any gene: 13. The CDR3 is made up of 18 amino acids. Germline CDR1 and CDR2: DFQATT and SNEGSKA (reference sequence).